The subject of this entry is one T cell receptor (beta chain). The antigen is unknown. Every participating donor contributed 7.5 to 10 milliliters of peripheral blood through a draw. The sample originates from a study of blood T cells in healthy people across ages. The CDR3 extends over 15 amino acids. Germline CDR1 reads MNHEY; CDR2 reads SMNVEV (reference sequence). Study-level results: Greater diversity and more naive CD4+ cells were seen in long-lived donors than in aged donors. The unsorted PBMCs prevented any conclusive comparison of naive versus antigen-experienced cells.

Sample-barcoded 5' priming and a J-beta primer mix drove a second PCR of about 6 to 12 cycles. There were at least 3 million CDR3-containing paired-end reads obtained from each sample. TCRdb recomputed calls from the 5' RACE reads with MiXCR, one row per CDR3 protein. This sample has 800,000 to 1,300,000 distinct CDR3 sequences, with approximately 25% found just once. The same data also went into a second study, on T cells of mothers and their children.

This chain joins TRBV27 and TRBJ2-5; TRBD1 might be the D (7 bases). Gene TRBJ2-7 matches the end of the DNA better, so the J call may be wrong. Sequencing used blood. The receptor was derived from a girl aged 2 to 9 in good health. CDR3 DNA: TGTGCCAGCAGTTCAACCTCAGGGGGGACCTACGAGCAGTACTTC. Translation: CASSSTSGGTYEQYF.